Below, 10 T cell receptor beta chains from the same sample are listed, as sequenced in a study of beta chain features in type 1 diabetes. The investigators reverse transcribed all of the isolated RNA, so they sequenced expressed TCRB transcripts. Assay: immunoSEQ multiplex PCR; the TCRdb copy retains only in-frame clones and omits some. The table has a few hundred thousand clones, roughly 25% seen once. Study-wide findings and caveats: All four CD4+ subsets from Type 1 diabetes patients carried moderately but significantly shorter TCRB CDR3s.

These receptors' antigens are unknown. Material for sequencing was naive CD4+ T cells from blood. Source of these receptors: a woman in her thirties with type 1 diabetes.

This rearrangement joins TRBV29-1 to TRBJ2-4, with 7 bases lining up with TRBD2. The V segment lost 1 base and the J segment 7 bases; nucleotides outside the gene matches: 4. The CDR3 has 13 residues. The germline CDR1 and CDR2 sequences are SQVTM and ANQGSEA. CDR3 coding DNA: TGCAGCGTTGAAGGCAGGGAGGGGAACATTCAGTACTTC. Residues: CSVEGREGNIQYF.

The chain has TRBV7-3 and TRBJ2-7, with TRBD2 identical over 11 bases. The CDR3 has 16 amino acids. Trimming took 0 bases from V and 4 from J; bases not matched to a gene: 5. The germline gives CDR1 SGHTA, CDR2 FQGTGA. This CDR3 reads CASSLTPTSGRYEQYF. CDR3 nucleotide sequence: TGTGCCAGCAGCTTAACCCCCACTAGCGGGAGATACGAGCAGTACTTC.

This chain connects TRBV28 to TRBJ2-5; D is uncertain. The germline CDR1 and CDR2 sequences are MDHEN and SYDVKM. The CDR3 has 14 residues. V gave up 5 bases and J gave up 2 bases, with 12 bases separating them. The DNA for the CDR3 is TGTGCCAGCAGTCCCCCCCCCACTCAAGAGACCCAGTACTTC. Encoded protein: CASSPPPTQETQYF.

Points on this clone: The junction departs from germline at one end; a sequencing error may be responsible. The chain carries TRBV7-9 and TRBJ2-5, with TRBD1 as a possible D gene (5 bases). CDR1 is SEHNR and CDR2 is FQNEAQ in the germline V gene (reference sequence). CDR3 length equals 13 residues. The CDR3 reads CASSLGASLRWDF. DNA of the CDR3: TGTGCCAGCAGCCTAGGGGCAAGCCTCCGGTGGGACTTC.

This clone was counted a few times. The chain has TRBV30 and TRBJ1-2; D call uncertain. The V and J ends lost 2 bases and 8 bases respectively, with 15 bases between them. The CDR3 is 13 amino acids. Germline V lookup: CDR1 GTSNPN, CDR2 SVGIG (reference sequence). The DNA for the CDR3 is TGTGCCTGGAGTCCGCTCGGGGTCGGCGGCTACACCTTC. It yields the protein CAWSPLGVGGYTF.

This clone was found a few times. V gene TRBV27 combines with J gene TRBJ2-1; TRBD2 aligns across 7 bases. This CDR3 has 15 residues. CDR1 is MNHEY and CDR2 is SMNVEV in the germline V gene (reference sequence). With V trimmed by 5 bases and J by 6 bases, 10 bases remained unmatched. Here the CDR3 reads CASSRAGSLSNEQFF. CDR3 bases: TGTGCCAGCAGTCGAGCGGGAAGCTTGTCCAATGAGCAGTTCTTC.

The chain links TRBV5-4 to TRBJ2-3; D is perhaps TRBD1 (6 bases). CDR1 SGHNT and CDR2 YYREEE come from the germline V gene (reference sequence). The V and J ends lost 2 bases and 0 bases respectively, with 7 bases between them. The CDR3 is 14 amino acids. CDR3 DNA sequence: TGTGCCAGCAGCTTCCAGGGGAGCACAGATACGCAGTATTTT. This codes for CASSFQGSTDTQYF. The full variable domain, rest sourced from reference TRBV5-4 and TRBJ2-3, is ETGVTQSPTHLIKTRGQQVTLRCSSQSGHNTVSWYQQALGQGPQFIFQYYREEENGRGNFPPRFSGLQFPNYSSELNVNALELDDSALYLCASSFQGSTDTQYFGPGTRLTVL.

The genes are TRBV18 and TRBJ2-5; D is ambiguous. V lost 6 bases to trimming and J lost 7 bases, with 15 bases between them. Germline assignment: CDR1 KGHSH and CDR2 LQKENI. The CDR3 totals 13 residues. The DNA of the CDR3 is TGTGCCAGCTCCAACGGTGCTGGTGGGACCCAGTACTTC. It translates to CASSNGAGGTQYF. The full variable domain, completed using reference TRBV18 and TRBJ2-5, is NAGVMQNPRHLVRRRGQEARLRCSPMKGHSHVYWYRQLPEEGLKFMVYLQKENIIDESGMPKERFSAEFPKEGPSILRIQQVVRGDSAAYFCASSNGAGGTQYFGPGTRLLVL.

The chain couples TRBV14 to TRBJ1-2; D call uncertain. Trimming stripped 1 base from V and 4 bases from J, with 10 bases between. The CDR3 runs 14 residues. Germline V CDR1 and CDR2: SGHDN, FVKESK. This CDR3 reads CASSQAPQAYGYTF. CDR3 DNA sequence: TGTGCCAGCAGCCAAGCGCCGCAGGCCTATGGCTACACCTTC.

The genes are TRBV4-1 and TRBJ1-4; maybe TRBD1 (6 bases). CDR1 and CDR2 from the germline V gene are MGHRA and YSYEKL. The V end was cut by 6 bases, the J end by 7 bases, with 12 bases between. There are 13 residues in the CDR3. CDR3 in DNA: TGCGCCAGCAGGAAACAGGGAACTGAAAAACTGTTTTTT. Protein product: CASRKQGTEKLFF.